The rows below give T cell receptor beta chains drawn from one sample of a study of blood T cell repertoires in COVID-19. Profiled with immunoSEQ multiplex PCR; TCRdb holds only in-frame clones, not every one. The sample has tens of thousands of clones, approximately 80% seen once; the top ten hold 15% to 20%. What was sequenced was peripheral blood. Receptors were obtained from a man aged 25-45 years with COVID-19, enrolled during active disease. CDR3s leave out the opening cysteine and the closing phenylalanine or tryptophan. The order of the fields is V gene, CDR3 protein.

>TRBV5-1
ASSSGGWAETQY
>TRBV6-5
ASSNYDRPPYGYT
>TRBV6-6
ASSATGGVQPQH
>TRBV23-1
ASSQSGGGLRETQY
>TRBV18
ASSPMLREGLETQY
>TRBV6-6
ASSYRDRGNSPLH
>TRBV6-1
ASSEAGGSYNEQF
>TRBV20-1
SASLPLRRGETQY
>TRBV6-4
ASSDSTGEETQY
>TRBV6-5
ASRVATGQNIQY
>TRBV6-2/TRBV6-3
ASSYDQGHRETQY
>TRBV7-4
ASNPDSHGYT
>TRBV20-1
SASSGRSGNEQF
>TRBV4-1
ASSQVGPGTGGYEKLF
>TRBV18
ASSETSGFYNEQF
>TRBV5-6
ASSSTGYGYT
>TRBV19
ASSTDPSHQPQH
>TRBV5-4
ASSQQTGANEKLF
>TRBV18
ASSQQGDQPQH
>TRBV5-3
ARSPGTGGALKMNTEAF
>TRBV11-2
ASSLGGTLLL
>TRBV7-9
ASSLAGHNNEQF
>TRBV12-2
ASRLEGAAGRYEQY
>TRBV28
ASTQENYGYT
>TRBV5-6
ASSLFRAQQPQH
>TRBV6-5
ASRGQGTDTQY
>TRBV29-1
SVEPPGGPFYEQY
>TRBV7-9
ASSLPLRLAGLRETQY
>TRBV28
ASSTGTSGTNEQF
>TRBV7-9
ASSLTTGQETQY
>TRBV6-6
ASTARDRGNYGYT
>TRBV20-1
SASRQLHYGYT
>TRBV10-3
AISAETGFGNTIY
>TRBV7-8
ASSPESGTSGTTDTQY
>TRBV2
ASSPGLATYNEQF
>TRBV9
ASSAYPQETQY
>TRBV7-2
ASSTLGTGENTIY
>TRBV6-5
ASSYGLSGANVLT
>TRBV10-3
AISGGDRQNNEQF
>TRBV7-2
ASSARDRGYTDTQY
>TRBV7-3
ASSRNGRRSEETQY
>TRBV6-5
ATTAGGNQPQH
>TRBV7-3
ASSRDVVGSQPQH
>TRBV30
AWSVLFNYGYT
>TRBV14
ASSQFLGAVSYEQY
>TRBV3-1/TRBV3-2
ASSQDPGDTYNEQF
>TRBV19
ASSTYYGYT